This T cell receptor (beta chain) emerged from a study of blood T cell repertoires in COVID-19. Here immunoSEQ multiplex PCR was the method, and the copy in TCRdb shows in-frame clones only, minus some. The sample includes over 150,000 clones, around 80% of them seen just once. The CDR3 is 16 amino acids. Germline V gene sequence: CDR1 SEHNR, CDR2 FQNEAQ (reference sequence). V lost 2 bases to trimming and J lost 3 bases, with 16 bases between them. Material: PBMCs or T cells enriched from blood (not recorded which). This chain uses TRBV7-9 with TRBJ1-1; D remains ambiguous. This TCR came from a man aged 50 to 59 who had recovered from COVID-19. Written as DNA, the CDR3 is TGTGCCAGCAGCTTACGTAGTACAGCAGCACACACTGAAGCTTTCTTT. It codes for CASSLRSTAAHTEAFF.